This is a list of T cell receptor beta chains from one sample in a study of cytomegalovirus exposure and HLA in healthy donors. Repertoires were generated with immunoSEQ multiplex PCR, while TCRdb's copy carries only in-frame clones and drops some. The data hold about 120,000 clones, with approximately 80% observed a single time. The source material was PBMCs. These receptor sequences come from a woman in her thirties in good health and CMV-seronegative. CDR3s include the opening cysteine and the closing phenylalanine or tryptophan. Each record gives: D gene, J gene, clone size, V gene, CDR3 protein, CDR3 DNA. A D gene is named only where the DNA matches it firmly. Size tells how often a clone was seen (once, few, many) or the class of an expanded clone, and some rows leave it out.

d_call: TRBD1; j_call: TRBJ2-1; clone_size: once; v_call: TRBV5-5; cdr3_aa: CASSTDRGPPNNNEQFF; cdr3_nt: TGTGCCAGCAGCACGGACAGGGGGCCACCAAATAACAATGAGCAGTTCTTC
d_call: NA; j_call: TRBJ2-7; clone_size: NA; v_call: TRBV6-5; cdr3_aa: CASSVTTPGYEQYF; cdr3_nt: TGTGCCAGCAGTGTAACGACTCCTGGCTACGAGCAGTACTTC
d_call: NA; j_call: TRBJ1-4; clone_size: NA; v_call: TRBV19; cdr3_aa: CASSIGTGPEKLFF; cdr3_nt: TGTGCCAGTAGTATAGGTACAGGGCCCGAAAAACTGTTTTTT
d_call: NA; j_call: TRBJ1-5; clone_size: NA; v_call: TRBV19; cdr3_aa: CASTSRTGVGSNQPQHF; cdr3_nt: TGTGCCAGTACCTCCAGGACGGGGGTGGGAAGCAATCAGCCCCAGCATTTT
d_call: NA; j_call: TRBJ2-1; clone_size: NA; v_call: TRBV10-3; cdr3_aa: CAMGDGWSSYNEQFF; cdr3_nt: TGTGCCATGGGTGATGGCTGGAGCTCCTACAATGAGCAGTTCTTC
d_call: NA; j_call: TRBJ1-2; clone_size: NA; v_call: TRBV6-9; cdr3_aa: CASSYRDLGYTF; cdr3_nt: TGTGCCAGCAGTTATCGGGACTTAGGCTACACCTTC
d_call: TRBD2; j_call: TRBJ2-2; clone_size: NA; v_call: TRBV15; cdr3_aa: CATSRDRLAGLTGELFF; cdr3_nt: TGTGCCACCAGCAGAGATCGGTTAGCGGGACTCACCGGGGAGCTGTTTTTT
d_call: TRBD1; j_call: TRBJ1-1; clone_size: NA; v_call: TRBV6-4; cdr3_aa: CASSETGGAGEAFF; cdr3_nt: TGTGCCAGCAGTGAGACAGGGGGCGCCGGGGAAGCTTTCTTT
d_call: TRBD2; j_call: TRBJ2-7; clone_size: NA; v_call: TRBV18; cdr3_aa: CASSPPTSGSYEQYF; cdr3_nt: TGTGCCAGCTCACCACCGACTAGCGGGAGCTACGAGCAGTACTTC
d_call: TRBD2; j_call: TRBJ2-1; clone_size: NA; v_call: TRBV11-2; cdr3_aa: CASSPVASGRSEQFF; cdr3_nt: TGTGCCAGCAGCCCAGTGGCTAGCGGGAGGAGTGAGCAGTTCTTC
d_call: NA; j_call: TRBJ2-3; clone_size: NA; v_call: TRBV6-1; cdr3_aa: CASRTGQQGTDTQYF; cdr3_nt: TGTGCCAGCAGGACCGGACAGCAGGGCACAGATACGCAGTATTTT
d_call: TRBD1; j_call: TRBJ2-1; clone_size: few; v_call: TRBV6-1; cdr3_aa: CASSEAPGQGRNEQFF; cdr3_nt: TGTGCCAGCAGTGAAGCCCCGGGACAGGGTAGGAATGAGCAGTTCTTC
d_call: NA; j_call: TRBJ1-5; clone_size: NA; v_call: TRBV12-5; cdr3_aa: CVGFPWTESNQPQHF; cdr3_nt: TGTGTCGGCTTTCCTTGGACAGAGAGCAATCAGCCCCAGCATTTT
d_call: NA; j_call: TRBJ2-7; clone_size: NA; v_call: TRBV4-1; cdr3_aa: CASSQQEGVAGPHYEQYF; cdr3_nt: TGCGCCAGCAGCCAACAAGAAGGAGTAGCCGGCCCCCACTACGAGCAGTACTTC
d_call: NA; j_call: TRBJ2-7; clone_size: NA; v_call: TRBV19; cdr3_aa: CASSRDTYYEQYF; cdr3_nt: TGTGCCAGCTCTAGGGACACCTACTACGAGCAGTACTTC
d_call: NA; j_call: TRBJ2-7; clone_size: NA; v_call: TRBV4-3; cdr3_aa: CASSQDRGYEQYF; cdr3_nt: TGCGCCAGCAGCCAAGATAGAGGGTACGAGCAGTACTTC
d_call: NA; j_call: TRBJ2-3; clone_size: NA; v_call: TRBV9; cdr3_aa: CASSIRPLTGYLDTQYF; cdr3_nt: TGTGCCAGCAGCATAAGACCGCTCACCGGGTACCTTGATACGCAGTATTTT
d_call: TRBD1; j_call: TRBJ2-7; clone_size: NA; v_call: TRBV27; cdr3_aa: CASSLYTGGYEQYF; cdr3_nt: TGTGCCAGCAGTTTATATACAGGGGGCTACGAGCAGTACTTC
d_call: NA; j_call: TRBJ2-5; clone_size: NA; v_call: TRBV5-1; cdr3_aa: CASSSGDGETQYF; cdr3_nt: TGCGCCAGCAGCTCAGGGGATGGGGAGACCCAGTACTTC